These 8 T cell receptor beta chains were sequenced from one sample in a study of blood T cell repertoires in COVID-19. Measured with immunoSEQ multiplex PCR; TCRdb has only the in-frame clones, and not every one. The sample contains 250,000 to 300,000 clones, just over 90% of which appear only once. Sequenced sample: PBMCs or T cells enriched from blood (not recorded which). The receptor set was obtained from a woman aged 40 to 50 with acute COVID-19.

The rearrangement uses TRBV4-3 and TRBJ1-4, with D possibly TRBD1 on 5 matching bases. Germline-derived CDR1 and CDR2 are LGHNA and YSLEER. The CDR3 consists of 14 residues. Trimming left V 5 bases short and J 8 bases short, with 15 bases between. CDR3 coding DNA: TGCGCCAGCAGCTCGAGCGGGGCACAGGAAAAACTGTTTTTT. Protein: CASSSSGAQEKLFF.

The chain carries TRBV6-6 and TRBJ2-5, with 7 bases identical to TRBD2. V was pared by 7 bases and J by 1 base, with 9 bases of the junction left unmatched. The length of the CDR3 is 15 residues. The germline gives CDR1 MNHNY, CDR2 SVGAGI (reference sequence). This CDR3 is CASKSRGRAQETQYF. As DNA, the CDR3 is TGTGCCAGCAAGTCAAGAGGGAGGGCCCAAGAGACCCAGTACTTC.

In this sample, this clone turned up a few times. The chain couples TRBV5-4 to TRBJ2-7, with a weak D call TRBD1 (6 bases). Germline V gene data show CDR1 as SGHNT and CDR2 as YYREEE (reference sequence). Trimming left V 4 bases short and J 0 bases short, with 11 bases between. This CDR3 contains 14 residues. The CDR3 sequence: CASSAGESSYEQYF. In nucleotides, the CDR3 is TGTGCCAGCAGCGCAGGGGAGAGCTCCTACGAGCAGTACTTC.

The V and J genes are TRBV7-2 and TRBJ1-4; 7 positions agree with TRBD1. The ends lost 5 bases at V and 6 bases at J; junction bases unmatched: 15. This CDR3 has 17 amino acids. CDR1 and CDR2 from the germline V gene are SGHTA and FQGNSA. This chain's CDR3 is CASSPGGRGRWYEKLFF. In DNA form, the CDR3 reads TGTGCCAGCAGCCCTGGGGGAAGGGGGCGCTGGTATGAAAAACTGTTTTTT.

The chain links TRBV28 to TRBJ1-2; 7 positions agree with TRBD1. V dropped 5 bases and J dropped 7; count of bases not matched to a gene: 31. There are 21 residues in the CDR3. Germline lookup yields CDR1 MDHEN and CDR2 SYDVKM. The CDR3 spells CASSIPAVFPKTGAVVGGYTF. The CDR3 DNA sequence: TGTGCCAGCAGTATCCCGGCAGTCTTTCCTAAAACAGGGGCAGTAGTGGGTGGCTACACCTTC.

The chain has TRBV9 and TRBJ2-6; 7 positions match TRBD1. J gave up 2 bases and V 4 bases, and 15 bases lay outside the gene matches. The CDR3 runs to 19 residues. In germline, CDR1 is SGDLS, CDR2 YYNGEE. CDR3 in DNA: TGTGCCAGCAGCCGCCGAGGGGCAGGGGGACCCACTGGGGCCAACGTCCTGACTTTC. As protein: CASSRRGAGGPTGANVLTF. Full variable domain (outside the CDR3, taken from reference TRBV9 and TRBJ2-6): DSGVTQTPKHLITATGQRVTLRCSPRSGDLSVYWYQQSLDQGLQFLIQYYNGEERAKGNILERFSAQQFPDLHSELNLSSLELGDSALYFCASSRRGAGGPTGANVLTFGAGSRLTVL.

The V gene is TRBV7-2, the J gene TRBJ1-6; the match to TRBD1 covers 8 bases. This CDR3 region has 15 residues. V lost 5 bases and J lost 9; bases outside the gene matches: 9. Germline V gene lookup returns CDR1 SGHTA and CDR2 FQGNSA. CDR3 bases: TGTGCCAGCAGCGCACAGGGGGTGCAGACTTCACCCCTCCACTTT. This translates into CASSAQGVQTSPLHF.

The V and J genes are TRBV4-1 and TRBJ2-5; maybe TRBD2 (6 bases). The CDR3 has 13 residues. Germline V gene sequence: CDR1 MGHRA, CDR2 YSYEKL. The ends were cut back, 4 bases at V and 5 bases at J, with 11 bases in the middle. The CDR3 DNA follows: TGCGCCAGCAGCCGACTAGGATTGGAGACCCAGTACTTC. Translation: CASSRLGLETQYF.